The 12 T cell receptor beta chains below come from one sample, sequenced in a study of cytomegalovirus exposure and HLA in healthy donors. Sequencing was performed with immunoSEQ multiplex PCR; in TCRdb, only in-frame clones are kept and a portion is missing. The table shows 90,000 to 150,000 clones, with roughly nine tenths occurring only once. The sequenced sample was PBMCs. The receptors here all came from a man aged 18-30 years in good health and CMV-seropositive.

The chain recombines TRBV5-1 with TRBJ2-2; 8 bases map to TRBD1. This CDR3 is 16 amino acids long. Germline trimming cut 0 bases from V and 3 bases from J; bases unmatched to any gene: 4. Germline loops: CDR1 SGHRS, CDR2 YFSETQ. DNA for the CDR3: TGCGCCAGCAGCTTGGCGACAGGGGTTGACACCGGGGAGCTGTTTTTT. This gives the protein CASSLATGVDTGELFF. Complete variable domain (other parts from reference TRBV5-1 and TRBJ2-2): KAGVTQTPRYLIKTRGQQVTLSCSPISGHRSVSWYQQTPGQGLQFLFEYFSETQRNKGNFPGRFSGRQFSNSRSEMNVSTLELGDSALYLCASSLATGVDTGELFFGEGSRLTVL.

The V and J genes are TRBV6-5 and TRBJ1-1, with D maybe TRBD1 (5 bases). CDR1 and CDR2 from the germline V gene are MNHEY and SVGAGI. Between the trimmed V and J ends, which lost 6 bases and 7 bases, there was a span of 18 bases. The CDR3 consists of 14 residues. The CDR3 spells CASRGIADSLEAFF. CDR3 bases: TGTGCCAGCAGAGGAATAGCCGACAGCCTTGAAGCTTTCTTT.

V is TRBV27 and J is TRBJ2-1, with 10 bases that match TRBD2. The CDR3 length is 20 residues. Germline loops: CDR1 MNHEY, CDR2 SMNVEV (reference sequence). The V segment lost 2 bases and the J segment 0 bases; nucleotides outside the gene matches: 13. The CDR3 DNA follows: TGTGCCAGCAGTTTAAGGTCCAGCGGGGGGGCCAGGGTCTCCTACAATGAGCAGTTCTTC. Its translation: CASSLRSSGGARVSYNEQFF.

The chain recombines TRBV19 with TRBJ1-5, with no clear D. Germline V lookup: CDR1 LNHDA, CDR2 SQIVND (reference sequence). CDR3 length: 16 amino acids. V lost 7 bases to trimming and J lost 0 bases, with 16 bases between them. The CDR3 DNA reads as TGTGCCAGTACCGAGGTTGGCAGTTATAGCAATCAGCCCCAGCATTTT. As protein: CASTEVGSYSNQPQHF. Variable domain in full (rest from reference TRBV19 and TRBJ1-5): DGGITQSPKYLFRKEGQNVTLSCEQNLNHDAMYWYRQDPGQGLRLIYYSQIVNDFQKGDIAEGYSVSREKKESFPLTVTSAQKNPTAFYLCASTEVGSYSNQPQHFGDGTRLSIL.

The chain joins TRBV27 to TRBJ2-7; maybe TRBD2 (6 bases). Germline CDR1 reads MNHEY; CDR2 reads SMNVEV (reference sequence). Between the trimmed V and J ends, which lost 8 bases and 7 bases, there was a span of 24 bases. This CDR3 is 15 amino acids long. The CDR3 DNA is TGTGCCAGCGGTCCGGGACTTCCTAATCTAGGAGAGCAGTACTTC. Its translation is CASGPGLPNLGEQYF.

Of note for this clone: At one boundary the junction diverges from the germline segment, which might be a read error. The chain couples TRBV29-1 to TRBJ2-7; 8 bases match TRBD2. There are 10 residues in the CDR3. The germline CDR1 and CDR2 sequences are SQVTM and ANQGSEA. CDR3 nucleotides: TGCAGCGTGGAAGACGGGGGGGAGTACTTC. Its protein is CSVEDGGEYF.

V usage is TRBV7-9 and J usage is TRBJ2-2; possibly TRBD2 for D (5 bases). CDR3 length equals 17 residues. Germline V CDR1 and CDR2: SEHNR, FQNEAQ (reference sequence). V gave up 1 base and J gave up 6 bases, with 18 bases separating them. Here the CDR3 DNA reads TGTGCCAGCAGCTTAGGTGGACTGTCATTAACGGCCGGGGAGCTGTTTTTT. Protein: CASSLGGLSLTAGELFF.

The rearrangement joins TRBV6-5 to TRBJ2-5; D not certain. The V and J ends lost 2 bases and 14 bases respectively, with 12 bases between them. Germline values: CDR1 MNHEY, CDR2 SVGAGI. There are 11 residues in the CDR3. Here the CDR3 reads CASSYGPHQYF. DNA of the CDR3: TGTGCCAGCAGTTACGGCCCCCATCAATACTTC.

This chain joins TRBV28 and TRBJ2-3, with 11 bases identical to TRBD2. The CDR3 covers 15 residues. CDR1 is MDHEN and CDR2 is SYDVKM in the germline V gene. With V trimmed by 7 bases and J by 11 bases, 14 bases remained unmatched. CDR3 DNA: TGTGCCAGCACCAGACTAGCGGGGAGAGCCGTAGAGCAGTATTTT. Protein sequence: CASTRLAGRAVEQYF.

The CDR3 reads CASSLGTSSGYEQFF. The CDR3 coding sequence is TGTGCCAGCAGCTTGGGAACTAGCAGCGGGTATGAGCAGTTCTTC. The chain has TRBV5-5 and TRBJ2-1; a weak D match, TRBD2 (6 bases). The CDR3 covers 15 residues. Germline CDR1 SGHKS, CDR2 YYEKEE (reference sequence). Trimming pared 0 bases from V and 8 bases from J, leaving 15 bases between.

The count of this clone is one. DNA of the CDR3: TGTGCCAGCAGCCCAGGGGCTAGCGGGGGGAACGAGCAGTACTTC. Its protein product is CASSPGASGGNEQYF. V and J are TRBV7-2 and TRBJ2-7, with TRBD2 matching over 11 bases. The CDR3 is made up of 15 amino acids. CDR1 is SGHTA, CDR2 FQGNSA, per germline. Losses at the gene ends were 5 bases for V and 5 bases for J; bases not matched to a gene: 8.

J is TRBJ1-6 and V is TRBV10-3; D remains unclear. The V end lost 3 bases, the J end lost 7 bases, and 7 bases lay between the germline ends. The V gene's germline CDR1 is ENHRY and CDR2 SYGVKD. The CDR3 runs 13 residues. The CDR3 sequence: CAISDSGNSPLHF. The CDR3 DNA sequence: TGTGCCATCAGTGACTCGGGGAATTCACCCCTCCACTTT.